The source of this T cell receptor (beta chain) is a study of T cells in Graves' hyperthyroidism and ophthalmopathy. There are 14 residues in the CDR3. Trimming at V came to 4 bases and at J to 5 bases, leaving 3 bases not matched to a gene. There were TCR beta CDR3 regions amplified from RNA transcripts. A set of HTBI primers served as the primers for a first-round RT-PCR of the TCR CDR3. TCRdb analysed the multiplex PCR reads with MiXCR anew, one entry per CDR3 protein. This sample has hundreds of thousands of distinct CDR3 sequences, with around 15% found just once. The V and J genes are TRBV12-3 or TRBV12-4 and TRBJ2-2, with 8 bases matching TRBD1. The receptor was derived from a woman aged 50 to 60 with Graves' ophthalmopathy. The sequencing sample was made of blood. The CDR3 bases are TGTGCCAGCAGTTCACAGGGGGAGACCGGGGAGCTGTTTTTT. Translation gives CASSSQGETGELFF.